This TCR beta chain was captured in a study of T cells after yellow fever vaccination. Across the study: In the case of low-cell-number fractions, SMART-Seq v4 Ultra Low Input was used for preparation. Study conclusions and caveats: The booster saw the reappearance of most primary-vaccination clones (around 95% CD4, roughly 90% CD8). Abundant contaminating clonotypes from the bulk population could appear in FACS-sorted repertoires.

This clonotype was detected only a few times. What it recognizes is unknown. The 5'RACE template-switching step produced TCR cDNA and added a universal primer site and UMIs. Each CDR3 protein gets one entry after TCRdb re-called the 5' RACE reads with MiXCR. The table lists tens of thousands of distinct CDR3 sequences, just under 8% of them singletons. Per germline, CDR1 SGHVS and CDR2 FQNEAQ. Trimming pared 5 bases from V and 3 bases from J, leaving 20 bases between. This CDR3 spans 17 amino acids. This TCR derives from a man in his thirties or forties who received the YFV17D yellow fever vaccine. The sequenced sample was CD8+ T cells sorted from PBMCs, obtained on the day of the yellow fever booster vaccination. The chain recombines TRBV7-8 with TRBJ2-1, with D possibly called TRBD1 or TRBD2 (5 bases each). In DNA form, the CDR3 reads TGTGCCAGCAGCCCTAGGAGGCCTGAGGGGAACTACAATGAGCAGTTCTTC. The encoded protein is CASSPRRPEGNYNEQFF.